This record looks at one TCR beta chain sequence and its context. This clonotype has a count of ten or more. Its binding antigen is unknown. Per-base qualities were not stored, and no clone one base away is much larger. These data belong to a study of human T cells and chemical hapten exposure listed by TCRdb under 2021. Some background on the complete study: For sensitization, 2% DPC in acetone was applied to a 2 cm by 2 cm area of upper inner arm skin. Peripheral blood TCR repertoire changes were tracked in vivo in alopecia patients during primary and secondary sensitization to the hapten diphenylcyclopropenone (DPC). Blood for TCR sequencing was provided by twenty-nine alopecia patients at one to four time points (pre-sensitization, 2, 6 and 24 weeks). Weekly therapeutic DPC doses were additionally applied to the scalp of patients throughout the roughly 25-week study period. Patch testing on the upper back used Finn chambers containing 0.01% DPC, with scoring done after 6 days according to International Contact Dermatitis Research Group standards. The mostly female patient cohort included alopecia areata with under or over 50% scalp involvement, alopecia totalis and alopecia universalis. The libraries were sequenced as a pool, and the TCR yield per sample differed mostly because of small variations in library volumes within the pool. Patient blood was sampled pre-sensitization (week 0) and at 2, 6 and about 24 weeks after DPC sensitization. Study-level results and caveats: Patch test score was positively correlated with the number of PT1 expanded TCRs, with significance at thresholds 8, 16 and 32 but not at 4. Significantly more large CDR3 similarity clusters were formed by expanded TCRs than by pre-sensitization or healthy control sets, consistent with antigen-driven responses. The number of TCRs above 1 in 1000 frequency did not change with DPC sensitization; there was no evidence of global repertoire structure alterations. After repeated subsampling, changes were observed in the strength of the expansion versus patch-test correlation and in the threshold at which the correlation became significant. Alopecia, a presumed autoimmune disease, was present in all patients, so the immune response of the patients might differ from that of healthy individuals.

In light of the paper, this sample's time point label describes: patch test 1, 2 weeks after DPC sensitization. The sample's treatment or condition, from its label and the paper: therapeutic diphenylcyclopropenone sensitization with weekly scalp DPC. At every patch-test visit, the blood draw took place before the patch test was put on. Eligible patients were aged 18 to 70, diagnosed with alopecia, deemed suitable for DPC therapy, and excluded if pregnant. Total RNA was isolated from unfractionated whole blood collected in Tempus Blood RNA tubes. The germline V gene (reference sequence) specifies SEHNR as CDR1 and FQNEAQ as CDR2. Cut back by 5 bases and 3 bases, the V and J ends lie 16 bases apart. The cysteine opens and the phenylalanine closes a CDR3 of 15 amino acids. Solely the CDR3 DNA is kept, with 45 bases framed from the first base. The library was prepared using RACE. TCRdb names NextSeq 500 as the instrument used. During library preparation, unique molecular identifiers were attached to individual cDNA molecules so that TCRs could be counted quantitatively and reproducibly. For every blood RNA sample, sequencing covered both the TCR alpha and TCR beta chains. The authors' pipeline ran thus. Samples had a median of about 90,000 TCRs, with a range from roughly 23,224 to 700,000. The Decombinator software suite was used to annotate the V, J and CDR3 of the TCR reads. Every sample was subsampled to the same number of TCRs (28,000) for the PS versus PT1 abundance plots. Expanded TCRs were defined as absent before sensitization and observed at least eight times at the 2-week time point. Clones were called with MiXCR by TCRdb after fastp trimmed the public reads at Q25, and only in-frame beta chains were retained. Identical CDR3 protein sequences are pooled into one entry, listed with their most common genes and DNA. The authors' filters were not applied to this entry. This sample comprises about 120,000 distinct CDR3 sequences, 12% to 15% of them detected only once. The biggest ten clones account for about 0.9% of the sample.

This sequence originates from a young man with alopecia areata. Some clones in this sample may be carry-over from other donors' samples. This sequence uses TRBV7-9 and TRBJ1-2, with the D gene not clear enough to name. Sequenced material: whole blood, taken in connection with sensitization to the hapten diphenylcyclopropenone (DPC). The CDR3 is CASSAPNGRDYGYTF. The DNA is TGTGCCAGCAGCGCGCCAAATGGACGGGACTATGGCTACACCTTC.